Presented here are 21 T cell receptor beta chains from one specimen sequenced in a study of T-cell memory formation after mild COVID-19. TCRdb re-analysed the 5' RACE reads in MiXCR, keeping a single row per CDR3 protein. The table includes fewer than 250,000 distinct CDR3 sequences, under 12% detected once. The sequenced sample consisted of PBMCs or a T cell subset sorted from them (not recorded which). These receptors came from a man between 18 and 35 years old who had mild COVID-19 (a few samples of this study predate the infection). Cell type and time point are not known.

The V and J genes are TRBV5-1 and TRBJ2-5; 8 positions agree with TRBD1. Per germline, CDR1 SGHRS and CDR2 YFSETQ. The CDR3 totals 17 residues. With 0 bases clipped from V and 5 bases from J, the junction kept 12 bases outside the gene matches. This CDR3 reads CASSLEARRGLGETQYF. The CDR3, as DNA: TGCGCCAGCAGCTTGGAGGCTCGCAGGGGGCTAGGGGAGACCCAGTACTTC.

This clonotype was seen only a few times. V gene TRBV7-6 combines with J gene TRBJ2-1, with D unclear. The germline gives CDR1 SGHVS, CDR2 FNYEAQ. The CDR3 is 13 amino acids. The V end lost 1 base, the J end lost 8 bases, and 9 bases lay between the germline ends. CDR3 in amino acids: CASSLVVTDEQFF. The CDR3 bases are TGTGCCAGCAGCTTAGTAGTAACGGATGAGCAGTTCTTC.

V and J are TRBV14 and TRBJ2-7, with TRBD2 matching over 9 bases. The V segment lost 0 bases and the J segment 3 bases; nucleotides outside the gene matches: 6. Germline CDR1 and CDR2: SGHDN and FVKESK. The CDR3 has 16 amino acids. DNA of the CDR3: TGTGCCAGCAGCCAAGAGAAGCGGGGGGAACGCTACGAGCAGTACGTC. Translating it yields CASSQEKRGERYEQYV.

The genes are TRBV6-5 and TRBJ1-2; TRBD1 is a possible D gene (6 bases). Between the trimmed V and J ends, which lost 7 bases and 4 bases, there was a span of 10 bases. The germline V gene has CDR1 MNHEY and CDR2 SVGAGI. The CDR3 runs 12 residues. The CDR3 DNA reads TGTGCCAGCACAGACAGGAGCTATGGCTACACCTTC. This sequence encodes CASTDRSYGYTF.

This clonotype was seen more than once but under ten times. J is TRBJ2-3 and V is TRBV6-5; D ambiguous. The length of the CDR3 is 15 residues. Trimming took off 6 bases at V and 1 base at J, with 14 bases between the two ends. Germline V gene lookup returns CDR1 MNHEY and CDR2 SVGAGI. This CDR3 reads CASSFDMGGTDTQYF. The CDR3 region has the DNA TGTGCCAGCAGCTTTGACATGGGTGGCACAGATACGCAGTATTTT.

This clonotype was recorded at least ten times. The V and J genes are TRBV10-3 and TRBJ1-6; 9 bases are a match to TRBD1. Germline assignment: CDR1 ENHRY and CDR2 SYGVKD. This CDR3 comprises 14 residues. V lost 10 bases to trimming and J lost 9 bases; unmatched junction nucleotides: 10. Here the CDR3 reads CASSPGQGRSPLHF. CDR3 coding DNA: TGTGCCAGCAGCCCGGGACAGGGTCGTTCACCCCTCCACTTT.

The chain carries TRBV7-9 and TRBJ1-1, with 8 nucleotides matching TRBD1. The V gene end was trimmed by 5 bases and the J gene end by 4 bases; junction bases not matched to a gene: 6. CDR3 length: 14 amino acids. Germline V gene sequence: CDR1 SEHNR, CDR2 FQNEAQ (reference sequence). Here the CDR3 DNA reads TGTGCCAGCAGCCTCAGGCAGGGGGCCACTGAAGCTTTCTTT. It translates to CASSLRQGATEAFF.

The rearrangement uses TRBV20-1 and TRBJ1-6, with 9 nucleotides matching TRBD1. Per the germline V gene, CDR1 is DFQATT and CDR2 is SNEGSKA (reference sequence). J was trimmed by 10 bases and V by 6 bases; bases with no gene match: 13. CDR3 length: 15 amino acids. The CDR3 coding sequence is TGCAGTGCCAAGTCGCCGGGACAGGGTTTGTCACCCCTCCACTTT. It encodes CSAKSPGQGLSPLHF.

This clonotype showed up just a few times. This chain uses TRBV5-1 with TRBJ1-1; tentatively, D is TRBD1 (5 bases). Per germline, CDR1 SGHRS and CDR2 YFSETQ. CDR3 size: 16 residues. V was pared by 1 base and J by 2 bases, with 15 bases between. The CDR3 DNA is TGCGCCAGCAGCTTGAACTACCGGGACCTAAACACTGAAGCTTTCTTT. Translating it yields CASSLNYRDLNTEAFF.

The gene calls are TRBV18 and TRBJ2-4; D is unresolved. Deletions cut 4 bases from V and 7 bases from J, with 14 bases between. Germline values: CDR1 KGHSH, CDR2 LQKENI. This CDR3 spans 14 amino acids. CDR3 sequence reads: CASSLRVRANIQYF. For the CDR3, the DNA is TGTGCCAGCTCACTTAGGGTCCGGGCGAACATTCAGTACTTC.

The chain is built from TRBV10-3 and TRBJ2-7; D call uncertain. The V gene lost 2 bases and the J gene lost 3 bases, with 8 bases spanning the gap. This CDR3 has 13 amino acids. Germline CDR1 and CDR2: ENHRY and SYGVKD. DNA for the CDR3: TGTGCCATCAGTGAGGGTTACAACTACGAGCAGTACGTC. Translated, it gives CAISEGYNYEQYV.

The CDR3 coding sequence is TGTGCCAGCAGCCTTCGACTAGCGGGGGGGCTGAGTCCTGAGCAGTTCTTC. This codes for CASSLRLAGGLSPEQFF. V usage is TRBV7-2 and J usage is TRBJ2-1; 14 bases are a match to TRBD2. Germline V gene sequence: CDR1 SGHTA, CDR2 FQGNSA. The CDR3 is 17 residues long. The V segment lost 5 bases and the J segment 9 bases; nucleotides outside the gene matches: 12.

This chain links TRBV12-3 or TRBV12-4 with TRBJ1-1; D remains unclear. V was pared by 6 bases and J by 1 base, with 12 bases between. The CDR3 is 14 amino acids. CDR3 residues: CASSLMAENTEAFF. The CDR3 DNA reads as TGTGCCAGCAGCCTAATGGCAGAGAACACTGAAGCTTTCTTT.

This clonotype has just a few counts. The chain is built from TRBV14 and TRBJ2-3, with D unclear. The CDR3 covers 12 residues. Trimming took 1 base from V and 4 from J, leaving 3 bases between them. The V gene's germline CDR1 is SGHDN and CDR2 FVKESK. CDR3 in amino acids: CASSQGADTQYF. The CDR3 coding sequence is TGTGCCAGCAGCCAAGGAGCAGATACGCAGTATTTT.

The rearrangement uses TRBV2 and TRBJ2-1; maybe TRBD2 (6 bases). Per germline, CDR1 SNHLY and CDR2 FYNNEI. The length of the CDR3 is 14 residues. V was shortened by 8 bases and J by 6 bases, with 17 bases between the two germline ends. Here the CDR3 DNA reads TGTGCCAGCGGGGGGATTCCAGACGCCAATGAGCAGTTCTTC. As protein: CASGGIPDANEQFF.

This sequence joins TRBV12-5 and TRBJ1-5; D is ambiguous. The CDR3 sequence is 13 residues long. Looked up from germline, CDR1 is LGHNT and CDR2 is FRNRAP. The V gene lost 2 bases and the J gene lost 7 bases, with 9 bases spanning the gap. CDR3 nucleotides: TGTGCTAGTGGTTTGTTTCTAGGACAGCCCCAGCATTTT. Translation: CASGLFLGQPQHF. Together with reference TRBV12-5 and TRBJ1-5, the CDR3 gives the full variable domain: DARVTQTPRHKVTEMGQEVTMRCQPILGHNTVFWYRQTMMQGLELLAYFRNRAPLDDSGMPKDRFSAEMPDATLATLKIQPSEPRDSAVYFCASGLFLGQPQHFGDGTRLSIL.

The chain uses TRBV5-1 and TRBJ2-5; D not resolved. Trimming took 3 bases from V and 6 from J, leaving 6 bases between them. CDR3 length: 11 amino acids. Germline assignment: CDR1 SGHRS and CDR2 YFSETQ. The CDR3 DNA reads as TGCGCCAGCAGCTACGGACAGACCCAGTACTTC. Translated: CASSYGQTQYF.

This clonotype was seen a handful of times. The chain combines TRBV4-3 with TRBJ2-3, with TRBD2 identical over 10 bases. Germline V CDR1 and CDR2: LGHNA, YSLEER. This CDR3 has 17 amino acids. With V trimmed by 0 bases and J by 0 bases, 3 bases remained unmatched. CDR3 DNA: TGCGCCAGCAGCCAAGATCCACTAGCGGGGAGCACAGATACGCAGTATTTT. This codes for CASSQDPLAGSTDTQYF.

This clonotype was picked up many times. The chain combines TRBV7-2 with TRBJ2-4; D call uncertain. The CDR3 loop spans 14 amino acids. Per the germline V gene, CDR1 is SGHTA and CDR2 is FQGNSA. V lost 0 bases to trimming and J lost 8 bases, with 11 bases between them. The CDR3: CASSLAGPRDIQYF. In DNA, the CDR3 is TGTGCCAGCAGCTTAGCAGGCCCTCGGGACATTCAGTACTTC.

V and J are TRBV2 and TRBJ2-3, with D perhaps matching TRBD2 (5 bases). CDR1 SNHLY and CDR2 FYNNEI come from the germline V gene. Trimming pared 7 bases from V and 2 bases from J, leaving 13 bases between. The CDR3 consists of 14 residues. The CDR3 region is CASNQERYTDTQYF. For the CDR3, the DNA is TGTGCCAGCAACCAGGAGCGGTACACAGATACGCAGTATTTT. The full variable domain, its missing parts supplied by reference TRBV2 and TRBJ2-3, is EPEVTQTPSHQVTQMGQEVILRCVPISNHLYFYWYRQILGQKVEFLVSFYNNEISEKSEIFDDQFSVERPDGSNFTLKIRSTKLEDSAMYFCASNQERYTDTQYFGPGTRLTVL.

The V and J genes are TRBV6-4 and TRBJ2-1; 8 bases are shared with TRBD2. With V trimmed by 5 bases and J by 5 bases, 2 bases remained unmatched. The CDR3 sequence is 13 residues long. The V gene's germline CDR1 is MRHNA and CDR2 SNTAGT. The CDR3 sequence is CASSPTSDNEQFF. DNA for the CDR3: TGTGCCAGCAGTCCGACTAGCGACAATGAGCAGTTCTTC.